The 9 T cell receptor beta chains presented below share a single source sample, sequenced in a study of a mutant IDH1 vaccine in newly diagnosed glioma. TCRdb's copy holds only in-frame clones and misses some; the assay was immunoSEQ multiplex PCR. The sample lists 85,000 to 100,000 clones, about 82% occurring once. This sample's time point: baseline, week 1 (first vaccination visit). Treatment in this sample: pre-vaccination baseline after standard-of-care therapy. The specimen was PBMCs, collected from a glioma patient treated with radiotherapy, temozolomide or both. The origin of the receptors is a man aged 40-50 years with glioma.

The genes are TRBV28 and TRBJ1-3, with TRBD1 as a possible D gene (6 bases). CDR1 MDHEN and CDR2 SYDVKM come from the germline V gene. Trimming pared 4 bases from V and 0 bases from J, leaving 10 bases between. CDR3 length: 15 residues. In nucleotides, the CDR3 is TGTGCCAGCAGTTCAGGGGAGATCTCTGGAAACACCATATATTTT. Its translation: CASSSGEISGNTIYF.

CDR3 in DNA: TGTGCCAGCAGCTCCCAAGGAGCGGGGGCCAAAAACATTCAGTACTTC. It is translated as CASSSQGAGAKNIQYF. The genes are TRBV5-6 and TRBJ2-4, with 7 nucleotides matching TRBD2. The CDR3 sequence is 16 residues long. J lost 1 base, V lost 3 bases, and 7 bases had no gene match. Germline V gives CDR1 SGHDT, CDR2 YYEEEE.

This clone was seen once. The rearrangement uses TRBV18 and TRBJ2-1; D not resolved. V lost 5 bases and J 6 bases, leaving 17 bases between the germline ends. The CDR3 runs to 15 residues. CDR1 and CDR2 from the germline V gene are KGHSH and LQKENI. CDR3 protein: CASSWSSPPSNEQFF. DNA of the CDR3: TGTGCCAGCTCATGGAGCAGCCCCCCCTCCAATGAGCAGTTCTTC.

The chain links TRBV5-6 to TRBJ2-5; possibly TRBD1 for D (6 bases). Trimming shortened V by 0 bases and J by 4 bases, and 13 bases separated the two germline ends. This CDR3 has 15 residues. Germline V gene data show CDR1 as SGHDT and CDR2 as YYEEEE. The CDR3 bases are TGTGCCAGCAGCTTGGGCAGGGGCGATGGAGAGACCCAGTACTTC. Amino acid sequence: CASSLGRGDGETQYF.

This clone has more than one count but fewer than ten. V is TRBV30 and J is TRBJ1-2; 11 bases align to TRBD1. V gave up 4 bases and J gave up 2 bases; unmatched junction bases: 9. Germline assignment: CDR1 GTSNPN and CDR2 SVGIG (reference sequence). The length of the CDR3 is 16 residues. The CDR3 spells CAWTGGQGASNYGYTF. Written as DNA, the CDR3 is TGTGCCTGGACGGGCGGACAGGGGGCTTCCAACTATGGCTACACCTTC.

The chain is built from TRBV7-9 and TRBJ2-1; 13 nucleotides agree with TRBD2. CDR3 length equals 18 residues. CDR1 is SEHNR and CDR2 is FQNEAQ in the germline V gene (reference sequence). The junction had 8 bases not matched to a gene; V was cut back by 5 bases and J by 1 base. The CDR3: CASSPPTSGGSSYNEQFF. CDR3 coding DNA: TGTGCCAGCAGCCCACCGACTAGCGGGGGGTCTTCCTACAATGAGCAGTTCTTC. Together with reference TRBV7-9 and TRBJ2-1, the CDR3 gives the full variable domain: DTGVSQNPRHKITKRGQNVTFRCDPISEHNRLYWYRQTLGQGPEFLTYFQNEAQLEKSRLLSDRFSAERPKGSFSTLEIQRTEQGDSAMYLCASSPPTSGGSSYNEQFFGPGTRLTVL.

The genes are TRBV9 and TRBJ2-5; 9 nucleotides line up with TRBD1. J was trimmed by 4 bases and V by 3 bases; bases with no gene match: 4. The CDR3 is 14 residues long. CDR1 is SGDLS and CDR2 is YYNGEE in the germline V gene. The CDR3: CASSGQGVRETQYF. The CDR3 DNA is TGTGCCAGCAGCGGACAGGGGGTAAGAGAGACCCAGTACTTC.

The rearrangement joins TRBV15 to TRBJ2-7; TRBD2 might be the D (6 bases). CDR3 length: 15 residues. Germline V gene sequence: CDR1 LNHNV, CDR2 YYDKDF (reference sequence). Trimming left V 0 bases short and J 0 bases short, with 9 bases between. The DNA of the CDR3 is TGTGCCACCAGCAGAGATCCCGGGGGCTCCTACGAGCAGTACTTC. Translating it yields CATSRDPGGSYEQYF.

This clone came up a few times. The chain recombines TRBV2 with TRBJ1-6; D not certain. The germline V gene encodes CDR1 SNHLY and CDR2 FYNNEI. V shed 4 bases and J shed 2 bases, with 12 bases lying between them. The CDR3 spans 16 residues. CDR3 amino acids: CASSGRVRAYNSPLHF. The CDR3 coding sequence is TGTGCCAGCAGTGGGAGGGTAAGGGCCTATAATTCACCCCTCCACTTT. The full variable domain, completed using reference TRBV2 and TRBJ1-6, is EPEVTQTPSHQVTQMGQEVILRCVPISNHLYFYWYRQILGQKVEFLVSFYNNEISEKSEIFDDQFSVERPDGSNFTLKIRSTKLEDSAMYFCASSGRVRAYNSPLHFGNGTRLTVT.